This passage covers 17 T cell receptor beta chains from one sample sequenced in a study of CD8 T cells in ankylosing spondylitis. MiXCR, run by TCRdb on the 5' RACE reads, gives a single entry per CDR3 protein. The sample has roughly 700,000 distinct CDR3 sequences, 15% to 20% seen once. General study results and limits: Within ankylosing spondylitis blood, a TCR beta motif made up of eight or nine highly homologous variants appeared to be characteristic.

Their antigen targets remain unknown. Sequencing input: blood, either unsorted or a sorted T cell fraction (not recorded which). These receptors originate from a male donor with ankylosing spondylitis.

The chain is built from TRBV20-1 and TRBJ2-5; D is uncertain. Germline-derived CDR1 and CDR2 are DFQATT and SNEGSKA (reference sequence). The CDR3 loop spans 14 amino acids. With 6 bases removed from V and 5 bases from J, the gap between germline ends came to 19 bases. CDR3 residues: CSADPGRSRETQYF. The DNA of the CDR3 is TGCAGTGCGGACCCGGGCCGCTCACGGGAGACCCAGTACTTC.

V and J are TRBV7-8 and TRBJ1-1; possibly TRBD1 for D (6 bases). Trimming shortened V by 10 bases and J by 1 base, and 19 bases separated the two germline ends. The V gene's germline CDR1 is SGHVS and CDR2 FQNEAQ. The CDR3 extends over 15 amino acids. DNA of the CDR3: TGTGCCACTCGAGCCGCAGGGGTCCCGAACACTGAAGCTTTCTTT. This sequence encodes CATRAAGVPNTEAFF.

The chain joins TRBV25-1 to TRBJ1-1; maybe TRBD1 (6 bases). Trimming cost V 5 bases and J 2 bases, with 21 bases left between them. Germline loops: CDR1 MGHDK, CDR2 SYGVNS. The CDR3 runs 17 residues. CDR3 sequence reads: CASSPFPGGGTNTEAFF. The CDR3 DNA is TGTGCCAGCAGTCCCTTCCCCGGGGGCGGAACCAACACTGAAGCTTTCTTT. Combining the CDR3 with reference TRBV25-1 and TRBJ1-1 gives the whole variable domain EADIYQTPRYLVIGTGKKITLECSQTMGHDKMYWYQQDPGMELHLIHYSYGVNSTEKGDLSSESTVSRIRTEHFPLTLESARPSHTSQYLCASSPFPGGGTNTEAFFGQGTRLTVV.

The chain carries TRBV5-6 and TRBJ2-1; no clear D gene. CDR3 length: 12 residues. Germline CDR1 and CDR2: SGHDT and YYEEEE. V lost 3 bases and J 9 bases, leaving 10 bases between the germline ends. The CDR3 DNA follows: TGTGCCAGCAGCTGGCAGGTTGGTGAGCAGTTCTTC. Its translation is CASSWQVGEQFF.

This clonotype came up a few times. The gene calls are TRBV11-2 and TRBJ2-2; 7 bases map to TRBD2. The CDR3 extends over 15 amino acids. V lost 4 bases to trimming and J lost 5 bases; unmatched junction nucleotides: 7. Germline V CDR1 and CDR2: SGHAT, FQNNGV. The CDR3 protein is CASSSPGGRTGELFF. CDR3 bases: TGTGCCAGCAGCTCGCCCGGGGGGAGGACCGGGGAGCTGTTTTTT.

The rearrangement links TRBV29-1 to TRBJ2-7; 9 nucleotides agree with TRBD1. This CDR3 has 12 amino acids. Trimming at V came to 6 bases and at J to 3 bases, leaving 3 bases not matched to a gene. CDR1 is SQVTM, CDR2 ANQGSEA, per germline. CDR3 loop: CSVMTGGYEQYF. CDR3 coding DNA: TGCAGCGTAATGACAGGGGGCTACGAGCAGTACTTC.

CDR3 sequence reads: CASSQEDLTGELFF. The CDR3 nucleotides are TGCGCCAGCAGCCAAGAAGACCTCACCGGGGAGCTGTTTTTT. The chain employs TRBV4-3 and TRBJ2-2; no definite D call. This CDR3 contains 14 residues. CDR1 LGHNA and CDR2 YSLEER come from the germline V gene. V lost 0 bases and J lost 4, with 6 bases in between.

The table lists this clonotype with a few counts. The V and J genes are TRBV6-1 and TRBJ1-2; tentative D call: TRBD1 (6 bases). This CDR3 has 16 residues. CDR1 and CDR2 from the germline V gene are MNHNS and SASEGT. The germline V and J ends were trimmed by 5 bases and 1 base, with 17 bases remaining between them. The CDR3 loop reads CASSTQEGGLNYGYTF. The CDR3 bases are TGTGCCAGCAGTACCCAGGAAGGGGGACTTAACTATGGCTACACCTTC.

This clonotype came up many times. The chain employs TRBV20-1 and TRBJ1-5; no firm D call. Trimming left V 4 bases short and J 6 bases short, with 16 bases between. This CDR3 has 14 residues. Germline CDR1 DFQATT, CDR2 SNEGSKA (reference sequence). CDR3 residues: CSATLWEVTQPQHF. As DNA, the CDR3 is TGCAGTGCTACTCTATGGGAGGTCACTCAGCCCCAGCATTTT.

As DNA, the CDR3 is TGTGCCAGCGGGCTAGTCTCTGCGGAGTACTTC. This translates into CASGLVSAEYF. The chain is built from TRBV7-9 and TRBJ2-7; D gene unclear. The V end was cut by 8 bases, the J end by 11 bases, with 16 bases between. The CDR3 sequence is 11 residues long. The germline V gene has CDR1 SEHNR and CDR2 FQNEAQ (reference sequence).

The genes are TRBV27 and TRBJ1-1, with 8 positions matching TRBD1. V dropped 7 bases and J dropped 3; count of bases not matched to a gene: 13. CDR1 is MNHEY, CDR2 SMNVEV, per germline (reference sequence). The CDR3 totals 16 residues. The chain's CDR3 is CASNQDRAGGDTEAFF. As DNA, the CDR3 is TGTGCCAGCAACCAGGACAGGGCGGGTGGGGACACTGAAGCTTTCTTT.

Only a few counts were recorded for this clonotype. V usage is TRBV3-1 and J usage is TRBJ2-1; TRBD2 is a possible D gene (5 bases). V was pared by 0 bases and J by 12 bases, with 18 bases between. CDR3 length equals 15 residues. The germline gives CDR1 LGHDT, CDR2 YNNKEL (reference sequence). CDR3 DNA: TGTGCCAGCAGCCAAGAAATCATGGGAGCGAGAGGGCAGTTCTTC. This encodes CASSQEIMGARGQFF.

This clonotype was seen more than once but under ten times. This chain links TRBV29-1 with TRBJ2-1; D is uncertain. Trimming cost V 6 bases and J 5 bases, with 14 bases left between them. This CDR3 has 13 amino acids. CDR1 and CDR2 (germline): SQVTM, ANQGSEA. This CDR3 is CSVPTEYDNEQFF. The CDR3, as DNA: TGCAGCGTGCCAACAGAATATGACAATGAGCAGTTCTTC.

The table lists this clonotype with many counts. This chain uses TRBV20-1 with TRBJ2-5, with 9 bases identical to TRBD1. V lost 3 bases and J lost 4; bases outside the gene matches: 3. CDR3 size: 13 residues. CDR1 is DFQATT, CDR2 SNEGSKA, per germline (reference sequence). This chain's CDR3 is CSASTTGGETQYF. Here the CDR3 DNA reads TGCAGTGCTAGTACGACAGGGGGAGAGACCCAGTACTTC.

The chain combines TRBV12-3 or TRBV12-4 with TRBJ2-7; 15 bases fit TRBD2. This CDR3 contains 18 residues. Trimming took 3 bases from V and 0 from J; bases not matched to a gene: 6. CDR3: CASSFWGTSGRFSYEQYF. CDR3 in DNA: TGTGCCAGCAGTTTTTGGGGGACTAGCGGGAGGTTCTCCTACGAGCAGTACTTC.

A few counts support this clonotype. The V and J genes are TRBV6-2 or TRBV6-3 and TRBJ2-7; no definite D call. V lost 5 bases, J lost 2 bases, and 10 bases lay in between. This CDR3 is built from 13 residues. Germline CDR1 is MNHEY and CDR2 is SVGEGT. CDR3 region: CASSPPETYEQYF. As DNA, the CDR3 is TGTGCCAGCAGTCCCCCAGAAACCTACGAGCAGTACTTC.

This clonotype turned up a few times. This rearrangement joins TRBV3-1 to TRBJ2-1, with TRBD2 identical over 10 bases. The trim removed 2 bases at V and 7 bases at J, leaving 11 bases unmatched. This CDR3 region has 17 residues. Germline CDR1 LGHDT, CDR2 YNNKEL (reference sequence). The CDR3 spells CASSQHSPGLAFNEQFF. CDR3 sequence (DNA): TGTGCCAGCAGCCAACACTCACCGGGACTAGCGTTTAATGAGCAGTTCTTC.